This passage covers 15 T cell receptor beta chains from one sample sequenced in a study of blood T cell repertoires in COVID-19. Profiling relied on immunoSEQ multiplex PCR, and the TCRdb table lists in-frame clones only, not all of them. The table includes roughly 120,000 clones, 83% detected once. The sequenced sample was peripheral blood. The receptor set was obtained from a woman aged 60-75 years with acute or convalescent COVID-19.

The genes are TRBV10-3 and TRBJ1-2; D may be TRBD1 (5 bases). The length of the CDR3 is 12 residues. With 4 bases removed from V and 9 bases from J, the gap between germline ends came to 12 bases. Germline lookup yields CDR1 ENHRY and CDR2 SYGVKD. CDR3 in amino acids: CAISGGDGSYTF. CDR3 DNA sequence: TGTGCCATCAGTGGGGGGGACGGAAGCTACACCTTC.

The chain uses TRBV25-1 and TRBJ2-1, with TRBD1 identical over 8 bases. V was pared by 9 bases and J by 1 base, with 2 bases of the junction left unmatched. CDR3 length: 13 residues. CDR1 is MGHDK, CDR2 SYGVNS, per germline. This CDR3 reads CASRQGSYNEQFF. Here the CDR3 DNA reads TGTGCCAGTAGACAGGGGTCCTACAATGAGCAGTTCTTC.

The chain links TRBV5-4 to TRBJ2-4, with D possibly TRBD2 on 6 matching bases. The CDR3 is made up of 14 amino acids. Germline values: CDR1 SGHNT, CDR2 YYREEE (reference sequence). Between the trimmed V and J ends, which lost 2 bases and 2 bases, there was a span of 8 bases. CDR3 residues: CASSFGGTKNIQYF. CDR3 nucleotides: TGTGCCAGCAGCTTCGGGGGAACCAAAAACATTCAGTACTTC.

This chain uses TRBV6-1 with TRBJ1-5; a weak D match, TRBD1 (5 bases). V was pared by 3 bases and J by 6 bases, with 9 bases between. CDR3 length: 13 amino acids. The V gene's germline CDR1 is MNHNS and CDR2 SASEGT. The CDR3 sequence is CASSDPGGQPQHF. CDR3 coding DNA: TGTGCCAGCAGTGACCCCGGGGGTCAGCCCCAGCATTTT.

V gene TRBV21-1 combines with J gene TRBJ1-2; TRBD1, the D gene given by the table, was not confirmed from the DNA. TRBV21-1 is a pseudogene locus. The CDR3 totals 12 residues. CDR3 protein: CASSQGRTGITF. The CDR3, as DNA: TGTGCCAGCAGCCAAGGTAGGACAGGTATAACCTTC.

This clone occurred a few times. The gene calls are TRBV15 and TRBJ2-2; TRBD2 is a possible D gene (6 bases). The CDR3 is 17 residues long. V dropped 0 bases and J dropped 2 bases, with 13 bases sitting between them. The V gene's germline CDR1 is LNHNV and CDR2 YYDKDF (reference sequence). This chain's CDR3 is CATSRDGAGRNTGELFF. In nucleotides, the CDR3 is TGTGCCACCAGCAGAGATGGCGCGGGACGTAACACCGGGGAGCTGTTTTTT.

The V gene is TRBV4-3, the J gene TRBJ2-7; 8 bases fit TRBD2. Losses at the gene ends were 1 base for V and 5 bases for J; bases not matched to a gene: 13. The germline V gene has CDR1 LGHNA and CDR2 YSLEER. The CDR3 is 17 residues long. CDR3: CASSQVHSAGVKDEQYF. The CDR3 DNA follows: TGCGCCAGCAGCCAAGTCCATTCAGCGGGAGTCAAGGACGAGCAGTACTTC.

V is TRBV7-9 and J is TRBJ2-5; possibly TRBD2 for D (5 bases). Germline CDR1 SEHNR, CDR2 FQNEAQ (reference sequence). This CDR3 is 14 amino acids long. The V and J ends lost 2 bases and 1 base respectively, with 8 bases between them. The CDR3 here is CASSLPSGQETQYF. In DNA form, the CDR3 reads TGTGCCAGCAGCTTACCGAGCGGCCAAGAGACCCAGTACTTC.

This clone was detected once. The genes are TRBV30 and TRBJ2-5; TRBD1 aligns across 8 bases. V was clipped by 5 bases and J by 4 bases; unmatched bases: 6. Looked up from germline, CDR1 is GTSNPN and CDR2 is SVGIG (reference sequence). The CDR3 length is 13 residues. In DNA form, the CDR3 reads TGTGCCTGGGCCCCCGACAGGGGAGAGACCCAGTACTTC. Protein product: CAWAPDRGETQYF.

There are a few counts of this clone. This chain joins TRBV4-3 and TRBJ2-7; 9 nucleotides match TRBD1. Trimming removed 0 bases from V and 5 bases from J; junction bases left unmatched: 8. The CDR3 contains 16 residues. The V gene's germline CDR1 is LGHNA and CDR2 YSLEER. In DNA, the CDR3 is TGCGCCAGCAGCCAAGATGTCGGGACAGGGTCCCACGAGCAGTACTTC. Translating gives CASSQDVGTGSHEQYF.

The chain employs TRBV24-1 and TRBJ2-3; maybe TRBD1 (5 bases). The CDR3 length is 16 residues. Germline CDR1 and CDR2: KGHDR and SFDVKD. Between the trimmed V and J ends, which lost 2 bases and 0 bases, there was a span of 11 bases. The CDR3 bases are TGTGCCACCAGTGATTGGCAGGGTAAGAGCACAGATACGCAGTATTTT. This gives the protein CATSDWQGKSTDTQYF.

In this sample, this clone turned up many times. The chain recombines TRBV18 with TRBJ2-7; D gene ambiguous. Germline values: CDR1 KGHSH, CDR2 LQKENI. V dropped 0 bases and J dropped 6 bases, with 9 bases sitting between them. CDR3 size: 13 residues. The CDR3 here is CASSPPSAAEQYF. In DNA form, the CDR3 reads TGTGCCAGCTCACCACCGAGCGCCGCCGAGCAGTACTTC. Using reference TRBV18 and TRBJ2-7 for the parts outside the CDR3, the full variable domain is NAGVMQNPRHLVRRRGQEARLRCSPMKGHSHVYWYRQLPEEGLKFMVYLQKENIIDESGMPKERFSAEFPKEGPSILRIQQVVRGDSAAYFCASSPPSAAEQYFGPGTRLTVT.

The rearrangement uses TRBV4-1 and TRBJ1-6; perhaps TRBD1 as D (6 bases). CDR1 MGHRA and CDR2 YSYEKL come from the germline V gene. The CDR3 is made up of 15 amino acids. Trimming stripped 6 bases from V and 11 bases from J, with 20 bases between. Here the CDR3 reads CASRNRDTDVTPLHF. The CDR3 DNA follows: TGCGCCAGCAGGAACCGGGACACCGACGTGACACCCCTCCACTTT.

The rearrangement joins TRBV5-1 to TRBJ1-1; no firm D call. V was trimmed by 5 bases and J by 6 bases, leaving 20 bases between them. There are 15 residues in the CDR3. The germline gives CDR1 SGHRS, CDR2 YFSETQ. The CDR3 loop is CASSPTAGLPSEAFF. In DNA, the CDR3 is TGCGCCAGCAGTCCAACGGCAGGTCTCCCCTCTGAAGCTTTCTTT.

The genes are TRBV3-1 (or the pseudogene TRBV3-2) and TRBJ1-4; D gene unclear. The CDR3 is 12 amino acids. Trimming stripped 3 bases from V and 10 bases from J, with 9 bases between. In germline, CDR1 is LGHDT, CDR2 YNNKEL (reference sequence). CDR3: CASSQRAGKLFF. The CDR3 coding sequence is TGTGCCAGCAGCCAGCGAGCGGGAAAACTGTTTTTT.